This T cell receptor (beta chain) derives from a study of cytomegalovirus exposure and HLA in healthy donors. Whole-study findings and limits: A later analysis linked a missense DCLRE1C variant to TCR beta V- and J-gene trimming. HLA restriction was apparent for most CMV-associated TCR beta chains in a later analysis. Follow-up analysis found HLA locus-dependent TCR association rates, highest for DRB1 and lowest for HLA-C. For most TCR sequences rarity was the rule, although some public TCRs occurred in many donors.

The CDR3 runs to 13 residues. Deletions cut 4 bases from V and 5 bases from J, with 13 bases between. CDR1 is SGHDT, CDR2 YYEEEE, per germline. In regard to this clone: Its target is not known.

PCR involved 60 Vbeta and 13 Jbeta primers. Sequencing was performed with immunoSEQ multiplex PCR; in TCRdb, only in-frame clones are kept and a portion is missing. The sample holds 85,000 to 100,000 clones; 60% to 75% are singletons and the top ten take 3.2%. This TCR was sampled from a man aged 55 to 70 in good health and CMV-seronegative. J is TRBJ2-7 and V is TRBV5-6; D remains ambiguous. Material for sequencing was PBMCs. As DNA, the CDR3 is TGTGCCAGCAGCCTAGACCGTTCCCACGAGCAGTACTTC. This translates into CASSLDRSHEQYF.